Here is one T cell receptor (beta chain) with its context. The record originates from a study of blood T cells in healthy people across ages. V was pared by 0 bases and J by 3 bases, with 7 bases between. Germline V CDR1 and CDR2: SGHRS, YFSETQ. The CDR3 is 13 residues long. A second roughly 6 to 12 cycle PCR used barcoded and J-beta primers. TCRdb passed the 5' RACE reads through MiXCR, listing each CDR3 protein once. The table has more than 800,000 distinct CDR3 sequences, around 30% seen once. The V and J genes are TRBV5-1 and TRBJ2-7; D remains ambiguous. The receptor was isolated from an elderly woman in good health. Sequencing was performed on blood. CDR3 protein: CASSLGKNYEQYF. The CDR3 region has the DNA TGCGCCAGCAGCTTGGGCAAAAACTACGAGCAGTACTTC.